One T cell receptor (beta chain) is described in this entry. The antigen remains undetermined. TCRdb itself ran the 5' RACE reads through MiXCR, one entry per CDR3 protein. The table has roughly 520,000 distinct CDR3 sequences, 20% to 25% seen once. The entry originates in a study of T cells after yellow fever vaccination. Study overall: Each low-cell-number fraction was prepared by means of SMART-Seq v4 Ultra Low Input. Study outcomes and limitations: Clones from primary vaccination mostly reappeared after the booster (around 96% CD4, approximately 91% CD8).

The V gene's germline CDR1 is MGHRA and CDR2 YSYEKL. Trimming pared 7 bases from V and 4 bases from J, leaving 16 bases between. The CDR3 extends over 14 amino acids. The sequencing used PBMCs, collected around 3 weeks after the first yellow fever vaccination. This chain uses TRBV4-1 with TRBJ2-5, with a weak D call TRBD2 (7 bases). This clonotype was sampled from a young man who received the YFV17D yellow fever vaccine. The CDR3 DNA is TGCGCCAGCAAGGGGGGGCCGGGGAGAGAGACCCAGTACTTC. Its protein is CASKGGPGRETQYF.